This entry lists 8 T cell receptor beta chains sequenced from one sample in a study of CD8 T cells in Susac syndrome (dated by TCRdb to the late 2010s). Preparation of the library involved the immunoSEQ multiplex PCR assay. RNA was extracted using the RNeasy kit, and roughly 0.5 to 1 ug of the RNA was reverse transcribed with random hexamers. The public reads were reanalyzed by TCRdb: fastp trimming at Q25, MiXCR alignment, in-frame beta chains only. Identical CDR3 protein sequences are pooled into one entry, listed with their most common genes and DNA. The sample yields over 70,000 distinct CDR3 sequences; approximately 96% were counted once. The ten largest clones capture approximately 0.57% of the sample. The sequenced sample consisted of CD8+ T cells from PBMCs. The source of these receptors is a human donor with Susac syndrome.

The chain employs TRBV30 and TRBJ2-7; tentative D call: TRBD2 (6 bases). The germline V gene encodes CDR1 GTSNPN and CDR2 SVGIG (reference sequence). The V and J ends lost 0 bases and 0 bases respectively, with 9 bases between them. The CDR3 is made up of 14 amino acids. The CDR3 loop is CAWSVGGVSYEQYF. The CDR3 bases are TGTGCCTGGAGTGTTGGAGGGGTCTCCTACGAGCAGTACTTC.

The chain combines TRBV20-1 with TRBJ1-5; D gene uncertain. The V gene lost 4 bases and the J gene lost 4 bases, with 11 bases spanning the gap. The CDR3 covers 13 residues. Germline V gives CDR1 DFQATT, CDR2 SNEGSKA (reference sequence). The CDR3 sequence: CSAKLLRNQPQHF. The CDR3 nucleotides read TGCAGTGCTAAATTACTACGAAATCAGCCCCAGCATTTT.

The chain is built from TRBV6-5 and TRBJ1-1, with D unresolved. The CDR3 has 13 amino acids. Looked up from germline, CDR1 is MNHEY and CDR2 is SVGAGI. Trimming cost V 8 bases and J 1 base, with 11 bases left between them. In DNA form, the CDR3 reads TGTGCCAGCTCGAATGCAGGGAACACTGAAGCTTTCTTT. Translating it yields CASSNAGNTEAFF.

The rearrangement joins TRBV2 to TRBJ2-5; D possibly corresponds to TRBD1 (5 bases). The V and J ends lost 0 bases and 2 bases respectively, with 7 bases between them. The length of the CDR3 is 14 residues. Germline values: CDR1 SNHLY, CDR2 FYNNEI. The CDR3 sequence: CASSEANRQETQYF. CDR3 nucleotides: TGTGCCAGCAGTGAAGCGAACAGGCAAGAGACCCAGTACTTC.

J is TRBJ1-2 and V is TRBV13; maybe TRBD1 (5 bases). The CDR3 length is 15 residues. In germline, CDR1 is PRHDT, CDR2 FYEKMQ (reference sequence). Trimming took off 5 bases at V and 4 bases at J, with 17 bases between the two ends. CDR3: CASSPPPQGSYGYTF. The CDR3 nucleotides are TGTGCCAGCAGCCCGCCGCCGCAGGGCTCCTATGGCTACACCTTC.

The chain couples TRBV6-5 to TRBJ1-6, with no clear D. Trimming cost V 6 bases and J 10 bases, with 16 bases left between them. The CDR3 totals 14 residues. Germline loops: CDR1 MNHEY, CDR2 SVGAGI. The CDR3 region is CASRTQYVGSPLHF. The CDR3 DNA reads as TGTGCCAGCAGGACCCAGTACGTGGGATCACCCCTCCACTTT.

The rearrangement uses TRBV20-1 and TRBJ2-5; the D call may be TRBD1 or TRBD2 (5 bases each). With 3 bases removed from V and 3 bases from J, the gap between germline ends came to 14 bases. This CDR3 region has 14 residues. Germline lookup yields CDR1 DFQATT and CDR2 SNEGSKA (reference sequence). This CDR3 reads CSARVGLGEETQYF. Written as DNA, the CDR3 is TGCAGTGCTAGGGTGGGCCTGGGGGAAGAGACCCAGTACTTC.

The chain has TRBV4-3 and TRBJ2-3, with TRBD2 as a possible D gene (6 bases). This CDR3 contains 17 residues. Germline values: CDR1 LGHNA, CDR2 YSLEER. The germline V and J ends were trimmed by 0 bases and 1 base, with 14 bases remaining between them. CDR3 DNA: TGCGCCAGCAGCCAAGATCTATCGGGAGAGGGCACAGATACGCAGTATTTT. Residues: CASSQDLSGEGTDTQYF.